This T cell receptor beta chain was obtained from a study of blood T cell repertoires in COVID-19. Study-wide background: Sites across the United States, Italy and Spain contributed samples from acute and convalescent COVID-19. The cDNA or gDNA used as material had been derived from T cells, B-cell-depleted T cells, or PBMCs.

Clinical histories supplied by participants themselves formed the basis of cohort assignment. Per the study methods: Estimates of nucleated cell counts were drawn from the amplification of reference gene primers. Sequencing was performed with immunoSEQ multiplex PCR; in TCRdb, only in-frame clones are kept and a portion is missing. V, J and clone size are those of that table, while D and trimming were read from the DNA. The sample shows about 330,000 clones, around 90% of them seen only once. Sequenced sample: PBMCs or T cells enriched from blood (not recorded which). The sequence came from a woman aged 25-40 years who had recovered from COVID-19.

CDR3 sequence reads: CASSRTGTSGANVLTF. CDR3 coding DNA: TGTGCCAGCAGCCGGACAGGTACCTCTGGGGCCAACGTCCTGACTTTC. V gene TRBV7-3 combines with J gene TRBJ2-6, with TRBD1 matching 7 bases. V shed 5 bases, J shed 0 bases, and the junction held 4 bases outside the gene matches. There are 16 residues in the CDR3. Germline CDR1 reads SGHTA; CDR2 reads FQGTGA.